These 25 T cell receptor beta chains came from one sample sequenced in a study of identical twins. TCRdb itself ran the 5' RACE reads through MiXCR, one entry per CDR3 protein. The sample includes 1.5 million to 2 million distinct CDR3 sequences, more than 30% seen only once; the top ten take approximately 0.29%. Sequencing was done on a sample of cord blood. The receptors were sampled from a newborn girl in good health.

The J gene is TRBJ2-1, the V gene TRBV4-2; D is ambiguous. The germline CDR1 and CDR2 sequences are LGHNA and YNFKEQ. This CDR3 has 14 amino acids. The ends were cut back, 1 base at V and 13 bases at J, with 17 bases in the middle. The CDR3 sequence is CASSQGGRQETQFF. In nucleotides, the CDR3 is TGTGCCAGCAGCCAAGGGGGTAGGCAGGAGACCCAGTTCTTC.

This clonotype was detected only a few times. The rearrangement links TRBV29-1 to TRBJ1-4; D is possibly TRBD1 (5 bases). The CDR3 runs 13 residues. Trimming left V 4 bases short and J 3 bases short, with 9 bases between. The V gene's germline CDR1 is SQVTM and CDR2 ANQGSEA. Here the CDR3 reads CSVGEGPNEKLFF. The CDR3 DNA reads TGCAGCGTTGGAGAGGGGCCTAATGAAAAACTGTTTTTT.

The sample holds one count of this clonotype. The genes are TRBV9 and TRBJ2-7; 11 bases align to TRBD2. Germline-derived CDR1 and CDR2 are SGDLS and YYNGEE. The CDR3 runs 15 residues. Losses at the gene ends were 2 bases for V and 3 bases for J; bases not matched to a gene: 4. The CDR3 sequence: CASSVIAGGRYEQYF. The CDR3 DNA follows: TGTGCCAGCAGCGTGATAGCGGGAGGGCGCTACGAGCAGTACTTC.

The rearrangement uses TRBV5-5 and TRBJ2-5; D is unresolved. The assigned J gene may be wrong: the sequence end matches TRBJ2-7 better. The germline V gene has CDR1 SGHKS and CDR2 YYEKEE (reference sequence). There are 14 residues in the CDR3. CDR3 in DNA: TGTGCCAGCAGCCCGTTGGGGAAGGACTACGAGCAGTACGTC. It is translated as CASSPLGKDYEQYV.

This clonotype was detected ten times or more. CDR3 DNA: TGTGCCATCAGAGTCCAGGACAATGAGCAGTTCTTC. This sequence encodes CAIRVQDNEQFF. V is TRBV10-3 and J is TRBJ2-1; no definite D call. Deletions cut 6 bases from V and 5 bases from J, with 8 bases between. Per the germline V gene, CDR1 is ENHRY and CDR2 is SYGVKD. This CDR3 region has 12 residues.

CDR3: CASNQPGQNTEAFF. DNA of the CDR3: TGTGCCAGCAACCAACCGGGACAGAACACTGAAGCTTTCTTT. The gene calls are TRBV6-6 and TRBJ1-1; a possible D gene is TRBD1 (6 bases). This CDR3 has 14 amino acids. With 7 bases removed from V and 1 base from J, the gap between germline ends came to 13 bases. Germline CDR1 reads MNHNY; CDR2 reads SVGAGI (reference sequence).

This clonotype showed up just a few times. This chain joins TRBV12-3 or TRBV12-4 and TRBJ2-7; D ambiguous. The CDR3 sequence is 13 residues long. V lost 6 bases, J lost 1 base, and 10 bases lay in between. CDR3 coding DNA: TGTGCCAGCAGGGATGACGGGTCCTACGAGCAGTACTTC. Protein product: CASRDDGSYEQYF.

This clonotype occurred many times. Relative to the germline gene, one junction end is altered; a read error may explain this. The chain carries TRBV5-1 and TRBJ2-3; D gene ambiguous. CDR1 and CDR2 (germline): SGHRS, YFSETQ. The CDR3 is 12 amino acids. The CDR3 DNA sequence: TGTGCCAGCAGCTTAGACGGCGGTACGCAGTATTTT. It translates to CASSLDGGTQYF.

The chain has TRBV20-1 and TRBJ1-1; D gene unclear. This CDR3 comprises 14 residues. Germline CDR1 reads DFQATT; CDR2 reads SNEGSKA (reference sequence). The V end was cut by 3 bases, the J end by 1 base, with 12 bases between. CDR3 coding DNA: TGCAGTGCTAGGCTGGTTCTACCGAACACTGAAGCTTTCTTT. Protein sequence: CSARLVLPNTEAFF.

This rearrangement joins TRBV10-3 to TRBJ2-1; 14 bases are shared with TRBD2. The J call may be incorrect, as the DNA end agrees better with TRBJ2-7. The CDR3 length is 17 residues. Germline V gives CDR1 ENHRY, CDR2 SYGVKD. In DNA form, the CDR3 reads TGTGCCATCAGCGTCAGGACTAGCGGGGGGACTTACAATGAGCAGTACTTC. It translates to CAISVRTSGGTYNEQYF.

This clonotype has only a few counts. The chain has TRBV29-1 and TRBJ2-3, with D maybe TRBD2 (7 bases). The V and J ends lost 6 bases and 7 bases respectively, with 17 bases between them. The CDR3 sequence is 13 residues long. Germline CDR1 and CDR2: SQVTM and ANQGSEA. This chain's CDR3 is CSVPRGAANTQYF. The CDR3 DNA is TGCAGCGTCCCCCGGGGGGCGGCCAATACGCAGTATTTT.

The chain recombines TRBV14 with TRBJ1-2; no definite D call. This CDR3 region has 13 residues. The germline V and J ends were trimmed by 1 base and 7 bases, with 10 bases remaining between them. Germline assignment: CDR1 SGHDN and CDR2 FVKESK. CDR3 sequence (DNA): TGTGCCAGCAGCCAAGGGGTGCCGATTGGCTACACCTTC. Its protein is CASSQGVPIGYTF.

Written as DNA, the CDR3 is TGTGCCAGCAGCCCGGACAAATACGAGCAGTACTTC. Translation: CASSPDKYEQYF. V and J are TRBV7-7 and TRBJ2-7, with TRBD1 as a possible D gene (5 bases). The CDR3 length is 12 residues. Germline CDR1 SSHAT, CDR2 FNYEAQ (reference sequence). V was cut by 5 bases and J by 4 bases, with 9 bases left in between.

Many counts were recorded for this clonotype. The chain employs TRBV27 and TRBJ2-7; D gene uncertain. This CDR3 has 15 residues. V was clipped by 5 bases and J by 2 bases, with 16 bases between them. Germline V gives CDR1 MNHEY, CDR2 SMNVEV (reference sequence). In nucleotides, the CDR3 is TGTGCCAGCAGTCTCGACCCCGCGCGAGCCTACGAGCAGTACTTC. It specifies CASSLDPARAYEQYF.

The rearrangement links TRBV7-9 to TRBJ1-1, with 7 bases fitting TRBD1. The trim removed 4 bases at V and 0 bases at J, leaving 8 bases unmatched. Germline-derived CDR1 and CDR2 are SEHNR and FQNEAQ (reference sequence). The CDR3 extends over 16 amino acids. This CDR3 is CASSSLRDSLNTEAFF. The CDR3 nucleotides read TGTGCCAGCAGCTCCCTCCGGGACAGTCTGAACACTGAAGCTTTCTTT.

V is TRBV7-8 and J is TRBJ1-5, with no clear D. Germline lookup yields CDR1 SGHVS and CDR2 FQNEAQ. The CDR3 extends over 16 amino acids. Trimming removed 3 bases at V and 1 base at J, with 13 bases between. In DNA, the CDR3 is TGTGCCAGCAGCTTTTCCCGTCAGAGGAGCAATCAGCCCCAGCATTTT. It codes for CASSFSRQRSNQPQHF.

This clonotype was observed a handful of times. The chain is built from TRBV20-1 and TRBJ2-3; D is possibly TRBD2 (6 bases). V lost 2 bases and J 2 bases, leaving 11 bases between the germline ends. In germline, CDR1 is DFQATT, CDR2 SNEGSKA (reference sequence). The CDR3 runs 14 residues. For the CDR3, the DNA is TGCAGTGCTAGATCGGCGGGATCCACAGATACGCAGTATTTT. Its protein product is CSARSAGSTDTQYF.

The rearrangement uses TRBV20-1 and TRBJ2-7, with 8 bases identical to TRBD2. V was pared by 6 bases and J by 6 bases, with 13 bases of the junction left unmatched. Germline V lookup: CDR1 DFQATT, CDR2 SNEGSKA (reference sequence). This CDR3 is built from 14 residues. CDR3 protein: CSAIKPGTSGEQYF. CDR3 coding DNA: TGCAGTGCCATCAAGCCCGGGACTAGTGGCGAGCAGTACTTC.

This clonotype was seen just once. The chain combines TRBV20-1 with TRBJ2-7, with 8 bases matching TRBD2. From germline, CDR1 is DFQATT and CDR2 SNEGSKA (reference sequence). J was trimmed by 0 bases and V by 7 bases; bases with no gene match: 11. The CDR3 consists of 15 residues. The CDR3 loop is CSESQAGAPSYEQYF. Here the CDR3 DNA reads TGCAGTGAAAGCCAAGCGGGGGCCCCCTCCTACGAGCAGTACTTC.

This clonotype has a count of ten or more. The chain employs TRBV5-1 and TRBJ2-7; TRBD2 aligns across 8 bases. CDR1 is SGHRS, CDR2 YFSETQ, per germline. This CDR3 region has 16 residues. Trimming cost V 1 base and J 2 bases; bases outside gene matches: 8. DNA of the CDR3: TGCGCCAGCAGCTTGATCGAGACTAGCGCTCCCTACGAGCAGTACTTC. Translating it yields CASSLIETSAPYEQYF.

This clonotype was recorded once. The chain has TRBV7-2 and TRBJ2-1; TRBD2 matches 9 bases. The J call may be faulty, since TRBJ2-7 better matches the DNA end. CDR3 length: 15 amino acids. Germline-derived CDR1 and CDR2 are SGHTA and FQGNSA. CDR3 bases: TGTGCCAGCGTTGCGGGAGGGAGCTCCTACAATGAGCAGTACTTC. This translates into CASVAGGSSYNEQYF.

The J gene is TRBJ2-5, the V gene TRBV12-3 or TRBV12-4; weak D call: TRBD2 (5 bases). The end of the DNA is better explained by TRBJ2-7, so the J call may be wrong. This CDR3 is 15 amino acids long. The CDR3 protein is CASSLATARASEQYF. The CDR3 DNA is TGTGCCAGCAGTTTGGCGACGGCGAGGGCCTCCGAGCAGTACTTC.

Comment on this clonotype: An end of the junction does not agree with germline; a read error may underlie this. V gene TRBV20-1 combines with J gene TRBJ2-5; TRBD2 is a possible D gene (5 bases). Germline V CDR1 and CDR2: DFQATT, SNEGSKA (reference sequence). The CDR3 has 12 residues. CDR3 residues: CSSSRYSPEQYF. The CDR3 DNA sequence: TGCAGTTCTAGCAGGTATAGTCCTGAGCAGTACTTC.

Note on this clonotype: A single base separates this from a much larger clone, so it may be a read error. The V call is TRBV12-3 or TRBV12-4, the J call TRBJ2-3; 9 bases map to TRBD2. Germline trimming cut 5 bases from V and 1 base from J; bases unmatched to any gene: 7. The CDR3 consists of 16 residues. The CDR3 DNA sequence: TGTGCCAGCAGTGCCTCAGCGGGGGGTCGCACAGATACGCAGTATTTT. Translation: CASSASAGGRTDTQYF.

This clonotype came up many times. J is TRBJ2-7 and V is TRBV6-5, with 11 bases aligning to TRBD2. Trimming cost V 2 bases and J 5 bases; bases outside gene matches: 5. Germline V gene data show CDR1 as MNHEY and CDR2 as SVGAGI. The CDR3 totals 15 residues. The CDR3 bases are TGTGCCAGCAGTTACCTAGCGGGAGGAGGTAACGAGCAGTACTTC. Amino acids: CASSYLAGGGNEQYF.